Listed below are T cell receptor beta chains from one sample, sequenced in a study of CD4 T cells in relation to SARS-CoV-2 and coronaviruses. Clones were read by immunoSEQ multiplex PCR, and TCRdb kept only the in-frame ones, dropping some. The sample lists 50,000 to 70,000 clones, 90% to 95% occurring once. Sequenced: naive CD4+ T cells from PBMCs. Receptor source: an adult with COVID-19. Both conserved end residues are part of each CDR3. The D gene is left open where the match is weak. Expanded clones are given a class, and other clones once, few, many or no size at all.

J gene	V gene	clone size	D gene	CDR3 protein	CDR3 DNA
TRBJ2-1	TRBV10-3	-	TRBD2	CAISESQASGYNEQFF	TGTGCCATCAGTGAGTCTCAGGCTAGCGGGTACAATGAGCAGTTCTTC
TRBJ2-1	TRBV3-1/TRBV3-2	-	TRBD2	CASSSTPWGGTSNEQFF	TGTGCCAGCAGCTCCACTCCTTGGGGCGGGACTAGCAATGAGCAGTTCTTC
TRBJ2-2	TRBV4-1	-	-	CASSQDGRGTDTGELFF	TGCGCCAGCAGCCAAGATGGGCGAGGAACTGACACCGGGGAGCTGTTTTTT
TRBJ2-2	TRBV18	-	-	CASSRDSLAGELFF	TGTGCCAGCTCAAGGGACTCCTTGGCCGGGGAGCTGTTTTTT
TRBJ2-7	TRBV5-6	once	TRBD1	CASSQGTGGSSYEQYF	TGTGCCAGCAGCCAAGGGACAGGAGGGAGCTCCTACGAGCAGTACTTC
TRBJ1-5	TRBV2	-	-	CASSEEGLSNQPQHF	TGTGCCAGCAGTGAAGAGGGGCTTTCTAACCAGCCCCAGCATTTT
TRBJ1-6	TRBV5-4	-	-	CASSFSAEEVPLHF	TGTGCCAGCAGCTTTTCTGCGGAAGAGGTACCCCTCCACTTT
TRBJ2-1	TRBV10-3	-	-	CAISGGTRHNEQFF	TGTGCCATCAGTGGGGGGACTCGACACAATGAGCAGTTCTTC
TRBJ2-5	TRBV12-3/TRBV12-4	-	-	CASSAGETQYF	TGTGCCAGCAGTGCCGGTGAGACCCAGTACTTC
TRBJ1-2	TRBV5-1	few	-	CASSADGNYGYTF	TGCGCCAGCAGTGCAGATGGAAACTATGGCTACACCTTC
TRBJ2-7	TRBV5-1	once	-	CASSLGSQYEQYF	TGCGCCAGCAGCTTGGGTAGCCAATACGAGCAGTACTTC
TRBJ1-1	TRBV5-6	-	-	CASSGQTGLRTEAFF	TGTGCCAGCAGCGGACAAACAGGGTTAAGGACTGAAGCTTTCTTT
TRBJ2-3	TRBV5-5	-	-	CASSSPELKTGTDTQYF	TGTGCCAGCAGCTCACCAGAACTTAAAACGGGCACAGATACGCAGTATTTT
TRBJ1-4	TRBV9	-	-	CASSPQVDNEKLFF	TGTGCCAGCAGCCCCCAGGTGGATAATGAAAAACTGTTTTTT
TRBJ2-1	TRBV6-4	-	TRBD2	CASSGSSGRTYNEQFF	TGTGCCAGCAGTGGGTCTAGCGGGAGGACCTACAATGAGCAGTTCTTC
TRBJ2-7	TRBV30	-	-	CASNRGGHSYEQYF	TGTGCCAGCAACAGGGGGGGACACTCCTACGAGCAGTACTTC
TRBJ2-5	TRBV28	-	TRBD1	CASLESGTGVRETQYF	TGTGCCAGCCTGGAGTCTGGGACAGGGGTTAGGGAGACCCAGTACTTC
TRBJ2-7	TRBV2	-	-	CASSETSYEQYF	TGTGCCAGCAGCGAAACTTCCTACGAGCAGTACTTC
TRBJ2-1	TRBV20-1	-	-	CSVRGDEQFF	TGCAGTGTTAGAGGCGATGAGCAGTTCTTC
TRBJ2-3	TRBV7-3	-	TRBD2	CASSAPGEGPDTQYF	TGTGCCAGCAGCGCCCCCGGGGAGGGCCCAGATACGCAGTATTTT
TRBJ1-4	TRBV10-3	-	-	CAISESGGLSSEKLFF	TGTGCCATCAGTGAGTCCGGGGGGCTGAGCTCCGAAAAACTGTTTTTT
TRBJ2-4	TRBV5-6	-	TRBD1	CASSRLDRDKNIQYF	TGTGCCAGCAGCCGCTTGGACAGGGACAAAAACATTCAGTACTTC
TRBJ2-5	TRBV28	-	-	CASSLVGRYQETQYF	TGTGCCAGCAGTTTAGTCGGCAGATACCAAGAGACCCAGTACTTC
TRBJ2-7	TRBV18	-	TRBD1	CASSREFGTVSYEQYF	TGTGCCAGCTCACGCGAGTTTGGGACAGTTTCCTACGAGCAGTACTTC
TRBJ1-2	TRBV14	-	-	CASSHRLAGYGYTF	TGTGCCAGCAGCCATCGCTTGGCAGGCTATGGCTACACCTTC
TRBJ2-1	TRBV6-6	-	TRBD2	CASSQWVPGLAAYNEQFF	TGTGCCAGCAGTCAGTGGGTACCGGGACTAGCGGCCTACAATGAGCAGTTCTTC
TRBJ2-5	TRBV15	-	TRBD2	CATSRGSGLAVRRETQYF	TGTGCCACCAGCAGAGGTTCGGGACTAGCGGTGAGAAGAGAGACCCAGTACTTC
TRBJ2-7	TRBV27	-	TRBD2	CASRFSGRTYEQYF	TGTGCCAGCAGATTTAGCGGGAGGACCTACGAGCAGTACTTC
TRBJ2-7	TRBV6-6	-	TRBD1	CASSYRSGTGGHEQYF	TGTGCCAGCAGCTATAGATCCGGGACAGGGGGCCACGAGCAGTACTTC
TRBJ2-3	TRBV12-3/TRBV12-4	-	-	CASSLDRGDTQYF	TGTGCCAGCAGTCTCGATCGGGGAGATACGCAGTATTTT
TRBJ2-3	TRBV7-9	-	-	CASTITSSTDTQYF	TGTGCCAGCACCATCACTTCTAGCACAGATACGCAGTATTTT
TRBJ2-5	TRBV25-1	-	-	CASSEVQGRGRETQYF	TGTGCCAGCAGTGAGGTACAGGGCCGCGGGAGAGAGACCCAGTACTTC
TRBJ2-7	TRBV18	-	-	CASSPLDREQYF	TGTGCCAGCTCGCCACTAGATCGCGAGCAGTACTTC
TRBJ1-3	TRBV5-1	-	TRBD1	CASSFEPGQGLSGNTIYF	TGCGCCAGCAGCTTCGAACCGGGACAGGGCCTCTCCGGAAACACCATATATTTT
TRBJ2-5	TRBV6-5	-	-	CASSRSGRQETQYF	TGTGCCAGCAGTCGTAGCGGTAGGCAAGAGACCCAGTACTTC
TRBJ1-3	TRBV18	few	-	CASSPTTEGNTIYF	TGTGCCAGCTCACCCACAACAGAGGGAAACACCATATATTTT
TRBJ1-5	TRBV3-1/TRBV3-2	-	-	CASSHAGSNQPQHF	TGTGCCAGCAGCCATGCCGGGAGCAATCAGCCCCAGCATTTT
TRBJ2-3	TRBV18	-	TRBD1	CASSRLPGQNTDTQYF	TGTGCCAGCTCACGCCTTCCGGGACAGAACACAGATACGCAGTATTTT